This entry features one T cell receptor (beta chain) sequence. What it binds is not known. The data derive from a study of OX40 agonist ivuxolimab in advanced cancers. In germline, CDR1 is MNHEY, CDR2 SMNVEV (reference sequence). The V gene lost 1 base and the J gene lost 6 bases, with 13 bases spanning the gap. This CDR3 comprises 15 residues. Points from the study as a whole: Nonresponders included some who also had low normalized T-cell clonal expansion.

Assay: immunoSEQ multiplex PCR; the TCRdb copy retains only in-frame clones and omits some. The repertoire holds about 72,000 clones, with around 89% as singletons. The sample consisted of CD4+ or CD8+ T cells sorted from blood, taken in a trial of the OX40 agonist ivuxolimab. The clonotype originates from an adult with an advanced solid tumor such as melanoma, head and neck, liver or kidney cancer. V and J are TRBV27 and TRBJ1-5; possibly TRBD1 for D (5 bases). The CDR3 spells CASSLLGGYGQPQHF. For the CDR3, the DNA is TGTGCCAGCAGTTTATTGGGGGGTTACGGTCAGCCCCAGCATTTT.